This record looks at one T cell receptor beta chain sequence and its context. Its antigen remains unidentified. In germline, CDR1 is ENHRY, CDR2 SYGVKD. V shed 5 bases and J 4 bases; nucleotides not matched to a gene: 6. The CDR3 extends over 15 amino acids. The sample belongs to a study of T cell responses to AZD1222 COVID-19 vaccine. The study's findings and limits: Spike-spanning, vaccine-associated CD4 TCRs were dominant at 160-218 and 743-854. Only a handful of people who got AZD1222 tested seropositive at baseline.

The table came from immunoSEQ multiplex PCR; TCRdb's copy has only in-frame clones and leaves some out. The table lists approximately 150,000 clones, roughly 94% of them singletons. Sequencing used peripheral blood, obtained on day 0 of MenACWY control vaccination. The chain links TRBV10-3 to TRBJ2-2; TRBD1 matches 8 bases. The TCR originated in an adult in good health. The CDR3 DNA reads as TGTGCCATCAGTTTCACAGGGGGTCGCACCGGGGAGCTGTTTTTT. Its translation is CAISFTGGRTGELFF.